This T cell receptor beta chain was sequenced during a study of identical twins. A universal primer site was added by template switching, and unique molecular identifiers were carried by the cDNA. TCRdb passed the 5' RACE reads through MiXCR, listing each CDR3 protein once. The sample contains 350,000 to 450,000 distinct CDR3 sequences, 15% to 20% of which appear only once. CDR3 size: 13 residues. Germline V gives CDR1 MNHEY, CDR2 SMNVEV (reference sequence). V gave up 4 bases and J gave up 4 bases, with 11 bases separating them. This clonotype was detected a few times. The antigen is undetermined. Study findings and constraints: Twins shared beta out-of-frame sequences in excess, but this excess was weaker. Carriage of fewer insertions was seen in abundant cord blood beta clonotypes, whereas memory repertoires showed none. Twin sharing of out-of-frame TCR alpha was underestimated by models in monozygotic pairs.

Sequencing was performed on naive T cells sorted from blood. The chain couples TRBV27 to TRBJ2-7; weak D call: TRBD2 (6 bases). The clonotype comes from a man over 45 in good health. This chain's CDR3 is CASSSTSFYEQYF. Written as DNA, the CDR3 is TGTGCCAGCAGTTCGACTAGTTTTTACGAGCAGTACTTC.